These 23 T cell receptor beta chains were all obtained from the same sample, sequenced in a study of blood T cell repertoires in COVID-19. Clones were read by immunoSEQ multiplex PCR, and TCRdb kept only the in-frame ones, dropping some. Of just over 250,000 clones listed, 91% are singletons. Specimen: peripheral blood. The receptors stem from a person aged 18-35 years with COVID-19, enrolled during active disease.

The chain joins TRBV4-1 to TRBJ1-3, with D uncertain. The CDR3 has 16 residues. Germline-derived CDR1 and CDR2 are MGHRA and YSYEKL. The V and J ends lost 0 bases and 4 bases respectively, with 13 bases between them. The DNA for the CDR3 is TGCGCCAGCAGCCAAGAAGAAGGAGGGCCCGGAAACACCATATATTTT. It codes for CASSQEEGGPGNTIYF.

This chain connects TRBV27 to TRBJ1-1, with 10 nucleotides matching TRBD1. V dropped 3 bases and J dropped 5; count of bases not matched to a gene: 3. The CDR3 length is 14 residues. Germline CDR1 is MNHEY and CDR2 is SMNVEV (reference sequence). CDR3 nucleotide sequence: TGTGCCAGCAGTTTGACAGGGGGCTTAACTGAAGCTTTCTTT. Translation gives CASSLTGGLTEAFF.

J is TRBJ1-2 and V is TRBV7-9, with unresolved D. Germline V gene sequence: CDR1 SEHNR, CDR2 FQNEAQ (reference sequence). This CDR3 is built from 12 residues. The ends were cut back, 1 base at V and 8 bases at J, with 8 bases in the middle. DNA for the CDR3: TGTGCCAGCAGCTTAGGTGCGGGCGGCTACACCTTC. It is translated as CASSLGAGGYTF. The variable domain in full, with the rest retrieved from reference TRBV7-9 and TRBJ1-2, is DTGVSQNPRHKITKRGQNVTFRCDPISEHNRLYWYRQTLGQGPEFLTYFQNEAQLEKSRLLSDRFSAERPKGSFSTLEIQRTEQGDSAMYLCASSLGAGGYTFGSGTRLTVV.

This chain joins TRBV24-1 and TRBJ2-3; 15 bases line up with TRBD2. V dropped 3 bases and J dropped 6; count of bases not matched to a gene: 0. This CDR3 has 15 amino acids. The germline V gene encodes CDR1 KGHDR and CDR2 SFDVKD. For the CDR3, the DNA is TGTGCCACCAGTGATGGGACTAGCGGGAGGGATACGCAGTATTTT. This translates into CATSDGTSGRDTQYF.

The chain has TRBV10-3 and TRBJ2-7; 7 bases fit TRBD1. There are 15 residues in the CDR3. J gave up 9 bases and V 4 bases, and 15 bases lay outside the gene matches. From germline, CDR1 is ENHRY and CDR2 SYGVKD. The CDR3 DNA reads as TGTGCCATCAGTGGACGGGACAGCGATCCCACCGCGCAGTACTTC. Protein sequence: CAISGRDSDPTAQYF.

The chain employs TRBV7-9 and TRBJ1-1, with D tentatively TRBD1 (6 bases). Germline CDR1 and CDR2: SEHNR and FQNEAQ (reference sequence). Between the trimmed V and J ends, which lost 5 bases and 4 bases, there was a span of 17 bases. This CDR3 region has 15 residues. The DNA for the CDR3 is TGTGCCAGCAGCCCACAGGGACGGAGAGGCACTGAAGCTTTCTTT. This translates into CASSPQGRRGTEAFF. Full variable domain (outside the CDR3, taken from reference TRBV7-9 and TRBJ1-1): DTGVSQNPRHKITKRGQNVTFRCDPISEHNRLYWYRQTLGQGPEFLTYFQNEAQLEKSRLLSDRFSAERPKGSFSTLEIQRTEQGDSAMYLCASSPQGRRGTEAFFGQGTRLTVV.

V is TRBV12-1 and J is TRBJ2-7; TRBD2 is the table's D call and was not checked against the DNA. TRBV12-1 is flagged as a pseudogene. This CDR3 is built from 15 residues. The CDR3 spells CASSFDGRASYEQYF. CDR3 bases: TGTGCCAGCAGCTTTGACGGGAGGGCTTCCTACGAGCAGTACTTC.

V gene TRBV7-3 combines with J gene TRBJ2-1; 7 bases align to TRBD2. V lost 5 bases and J lost 4; bases outside the gene matches: 5. CDR3 length: 14 residues. CDR1 and CDR2 from the germline V gene are SGHTA and FQGTGA. In DNA, the CDR3 is TGTGCCAGCAGCACAGCGGGACTTTACAATGAGCAGTTCTTC. This encodes CASSTAGLYNEQFF.

The genes are TRBV6-5 and TRBJ1-1, with 9 bases matching TRBD1. The CDR3 is 14 residues long. V gave up 8 bases and J gave up 1 base; unmatched junction bases: 5. Germline CDR1 reads MNHEY; CDR2 reads SVGAGI. Here the CDR3 DNA reads TGTGCCAGCTGGAGGACAGGGGAGAACACTGAAGCTTTCTTT. Protein sequence: CASWRTGENTEAFF.

This chain joins TRBV10-3 and TRBJ1-1, with 11 bases lining up with TRBD1. After removal of 0 bases from V and 0 bases from J, the junction contained 6 bases not matched to a gene. Germline V lookup: CDR1 ENHRY, CDR2 SYGVKD. The length of the CDR3 is 18 residues. CDR3 sequence: CAISESTGTGGMNTEAFF. The CDR3 DNA is TGTGCCATCAGTGAGTCGACCGGGACAGGGGGGATGAACACTGAAGCTTTCTTT.

The V call is TRBV5-4, the J call TRBJ2-7, with TRBD1 matching 7 bases. Losses at the gene ends were 3 bases for V and 6 bases for J; bases not matched to a gene: 6. Per germline, CDR1 SGHNT and CDR2 YYREEE (reference sequence). The CDR3 is 13 amino acids. CDR3 coding DNA: TGTGCCAGCAGCTCCTCCGGGGACAGCGAGCAGTACTTC. Its translation is CASSSSGDSEQYF.

This rearrangement joins TRBV4-3 to TRBJ2-7; TRBD1 matches 10 bases. This CDR3 is built from 15 residues. Germline loops: CDR1 LGHNA, CDR2 YSLEER. J lost 4 bases, V lost 3 bases, and 6 bases had no gene match. CDR3: CASSHGGTGVYEQYF. CDR3 nucleotide sequence: TGCGCCAGCAGCCATGGTGGGACAGGGGTGTACGAGCAGTACTTC.

The gene calls are TRBV5-1 and TRBJ1-1; TRBD1 aligns across 7 bases. The CDR3 contains 13 residues. The germline CDR1 and CDR2 sequences are SGHRS and YFSETQ. Trimming cost V 3 bases and J 5 bases; bases outside gene matches: 4. CDR3 in DNA: TGCGCCAGCAGCTATACAGGGGCTACTGAAGCTTTCTTT. Translating gives CASSYTGATEAFF.

The rearrangement links TRBV3-1 (or the pseudogene TRBV3-2) to TRBJ2-5, with 14 bases that match TRBD2. CDR3 length equals 19 residues. The junction had 14 bases not matched to a gene; V was cut back by 6 bases and J by 2 bases. Germline-derived CDR1 and CDR2 are LGHDT and YNNKEL (reference sequence). CDR3 coding DNA: TGTGCCAGCAGACCTCGACTAGCGGGGGGGGTCAACATGCAAGAGACCCAGTACTTC. It codes for CASRPRLAGGVNMQETQYF.

The rearrangement links TRBV9 to TRBJ2-3, with TRBD2 identical over 7 bases. The J segment lost 0 bases and the V segment lost 0 bases, leaving 4 bases of the junction unmatched. The CDR3 consists of 16 residues. The germline V gene encodes CDR1 SGDLS and CDR2 YYNGEE. CDR3 nucleotide sequence: TGTGCCAGCAGCGTAGTGGGAGGGCCTAGCACAGATACGCAGTATTTT. Its translation is CASSVVGGPSTDTQYF.

V gene TRBV9 combines with J gene TRBJ2-1; D gene unclear. V lost 4 bases, J lost 6 bases, and 11 bases lay in between. Germline V gene sequence: CDR1 SGDLS, CDR2 YYNGEE. CDR3 length equals 13 residues. CDR3 residues: CASSSPHSNEQFF. For the CDR3, the DNA is TGTGCCAGCAGCTCGCCCCATAGCAATGAGCAGTTCTTC.

The genes are TRBV4-1 and TRBJ2-2, with 10 bases fitting TRBD2. The CDR3 has 17 residues. Trimming at V came to 1 base and at J to 7 bases, leaving 9 bases not matched to a gene. CDR1 is MGHRA, CDR2 YSYEKL, per germline. As DNA, the CDR3 is TGCGCCAGCAGCCAAGTAGGGCTAGCGGGAGCTAACGGGGAGCTGTTTTTT. Residues: CASSQVGLAGANGELFF.

The chain is built from TRBV18 and TRBJ1-5; D perhaps matches TRBD1 (6 bases). This CDR3 spans 15 amino acids. Trimming cost V 3 bases and J 7 bases, with 16 bases left between them. Germline CDR1 and CDR2: KGHSH and LQKENI. The CDR3 DNA reads TGTGCCAGCTCACCGTCCGGGACAAAGTTCCAGCCCCAGCATTTT. Amino acid sequence: CASSPSGTKFQPQHF. Together with reference TRBV18 and TRBJ1-5, the CDR3 gives the full variable domain: NAGVMQNPRHLVRRRGQEARLRCSPMKGHSHVYWYRQLPEEGLKFMVYLQKENIIDESGMPKERFSAEFPKEGPSILRIQQVVRGDSAAYFCASSPSGTKFQPQHFGDGTRLSIL.

The chain couples TRBV27 to TRBJ2-5; D is perhaps TRBD1 (5 bases). This CDR3 has 11 amino acids. Looked up from germline, CDR1 is MNHEY and CDR2 is SMNVEV (reference sequence). V gave up 5 bases and J gave up 4 bases, with 5 bases separating them. CDR3 coding DNA: TGTGCCAGCAGTAGGGGAGAGACCCAGTACTTC. Protein product: CASSRGETQYF.

The chain links TRBV19 to TRBJ1-5; no definite D call. Germline values: CDR1 LNHDA, CDR2 SQIVND (reference sequence). The CDR3 has 13 residues. Trimming stripped 7 bases from V and 3 bases from J, with 10 bases between. The chain's CDR3 is CASKRGLNQPQHF. In nucleotides, the CDR3 is TGTGCCAGTAAGCGGGGTCTCAATCAGCCCCAGCATTTT.

The genes are TRBV29-1 and TRBJ2-5, with TRBD2 matching 12 bases. Per the germline V gene, CDR1 is SQVTM and CDR2 is ANQGSEA. V shed 6 bases and J 1 base; nucleotides not matched to a gene: 9. The CDR3 is 16 residues long. The CDR3 region is CSVPLTSGRFQETQYF. DNA for the CDR3: TGCAGCGTGCCACTAACTAGCGGGAGGTTCCAAGAGACCCAGTACTTC. The complete variable domain, with remaining parts taken from reference TRBV29-1 and TRBJ2-5, reads SAVISQKPSRDICQRGTSLTIQCQVDSQVTMMFWYRQQPGQSLTLIATANQGSEATYESGFVIDKFPISRPNLTFSTLTVSNMSPEDSSIYLCSVPLTSGRFQETQYFGPGTRLLVL.

V and J are TRBV5-5 and TRBJ1-2; 8 bases line up with TRBD1. V lost 0 bases to trimming and J lost 2 bases; unmatched junction nucleotides: 9. The CDR3 sequence is 17 residues long. Germline CDR1 SGHKS, CDR2 YYEKEE (reference sequence). The CDR3 nucleotides are TGTGCCAGCAGCTTGGCGACCGGGACAGGTGCCAACTATGGCTACACCTTC. It is translated as CASSLATGTGANYGYTF. Supplemented by reference TRBV5-5 and TRBJ1-2, the full variable domain reads DAGVTQSPTHLIKTRGQQVTLRCSPISGHKSVSWYQQVLGQGPQFIFQYYEKEERGRGNFPDRFSARQFPNYSSELNVNALLLGDSALYLCASSLATGTGANYGYTFGSGTRLTVV.

This clone was picked up one time. This chain links TRBV5-1 with TRBJ2-7; 12 bases fit TRBD2. The V and J ends lost 4 bases and 2 bases, in that order; junction bases with no gene match: 7. CDR3 size: 16 residues. The germline V gene has CDR1 SGHRS and CDR2 YFSETQ. The CDR3 loop is CASSGTLAGGTYEQYF. CDR3 bases: TGCGCCAGCAGCGGCACGCTAGCGGGAGGGACCTACGAGCAGTACTTC.